Listed below are T cell receptor beta chains from one sample, sequenced in a study of identical twins. TCRdb used MiXCR to reprocess the 5' RACE reads, holding one entry per CDR3 protein. The data show around 100,000 distinct CDR3 sequences, with 5.9% seen just once and approximately 12% held by the top ten. Sample: memory T cells sorted from blood. The receptors derive from a woman between 45 and 65 years old in good health. Both conserved end residues are part of each CDR3. D genes are given only for firm matches. Clone size, where shown, is once, few, many, or a class for clones that have expanded.

abundance,j_gene,d_gene,v_gene,CDR3nt,CDR3aa
many,TRBJ2-5,TRBD2,TRBV4-2,TGTGCCAGCAGCCCGGGACTAGCGGGACGCCCCGAGACCCAGTACTTC,CASSPGLAGRPETQYF
many,TRBJ2-1,.,TRBV7-9,TGTGCCAGCAGCACGGAGTTAAATGAGCAGTTCTTC,CASSTELNEQFF
many,TRBJ2-2,.,TRBV12-3/TRBV12-4,TGTGCCAGCAGCCTTATCGAAGCCGGGGAGCTGTTTTTT,CASSLIEAGELFF
many,TRBJ2-1,.,TRBV20-1,TGCAGTGCCCCCCCGGAGCTTGGGGTATACAATGAGCAGTTCTTC,CSAPPELGVYNEQFF
few,TRBJ2-1,.,TRBV12-5,TGTGCTAGTGCCCTCGGGCCAGGGCAGTTCTTC,CASALGPGQFF
many,TRBJ2-5,.,TRBV20-1,TGCAGTGCCCGAGCAGGCCAAGAGACCCAGTACTTC,CSARAGQETQYF
many,TRBJ1-6,.,TRBV6-5,TGTGCCAGCAGTTACTCCTCCGACAGTGCGAATAACCTCCACTTT,CASSYSSDSANNLHF
many,TRBJ2-3,.,TRBV7-2,TGTGCCAGCAGCTTAGTTGTGAGGGATACGCAGTATTTT,CASSLVVRDTQYF
many,TRBJ2-3,TRBD2,TRBV14,TGTGCCAGCAGCTCTTACCTCGGACTAGCGATCACAGATACGCAGTATTTT,CASSSYLGLAITDTQYF
.,TRBJ2-2,.,TRBV2,TGTGCCAGCGGGTCAAACGGGAACACCGGGGAGCTGTTTTTT,CASGSNGNTGELFF